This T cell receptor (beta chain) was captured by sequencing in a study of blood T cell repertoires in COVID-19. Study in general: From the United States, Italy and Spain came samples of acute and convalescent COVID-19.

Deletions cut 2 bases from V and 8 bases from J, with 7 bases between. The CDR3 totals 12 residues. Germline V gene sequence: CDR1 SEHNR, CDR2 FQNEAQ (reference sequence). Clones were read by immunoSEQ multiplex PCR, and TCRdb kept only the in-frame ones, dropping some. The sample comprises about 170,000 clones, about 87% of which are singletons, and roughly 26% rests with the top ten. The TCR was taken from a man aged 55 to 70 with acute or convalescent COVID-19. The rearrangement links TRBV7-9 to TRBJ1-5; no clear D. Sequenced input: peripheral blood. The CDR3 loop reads CASSLLEKPQHF. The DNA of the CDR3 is TGTGCCAGCAGCTTACTCGAGAAGCCCCAGCATTTT.